These T cell receptor delta chains were read from a single sample in a study of Vδ1+ human thymocytes. TCRdb re-called the multiplex PCR reads using CATT. The sample lists 80,000 or so delta-chain clones, around 34% occurring once. The specimen sequenced was Vdelta1+ gamma-delta thymocytes from the thymus. The source is a boy younger than two who had congenital heart surgery. CDR3s include the opening cysteine and the closing phenylalanine or tryptophan. The D gene is left open where the match is weak. A clone size is listed for some rows: how often the clone was seen (once, few, many), or a class if it is expanded.

j_call clone_size cdr3_length v_call d_call cdr3_aa cdr3_nt
TRDJ1 . 22 TRDV1 . CALGGPPSYGVYWGHHTDKLIF TGTGCTCTTGGGGGACCGCCTTCCTACGGAGTGTACTGGGGGCACCACACCGATAAACTCATCTTT
TRDJ1 . 18 TRDV1 TRDD3 CALGEPRYWGIYTDKLIF TGTGCTCTTGGGGAACCCCGATACTGGGGGATATACACCGATAAACTCATCTTT
TRDJ1 . 21 TRDV1 TRDD3 CALGDCLGDTSVKGYTDKLIF TGTGCTCTTGGGGATTGTTTGGGGGATACCTCTGTGAAGGGGTACACCGATAAACTCATCTTT
TRDJ1 . 21 TRDV1 TRDD3 CALGEPPPHGYWGSHTDKLIF TGTGCTCTTGGGGAACCTCCCCCCCACGGGTACTGGGGGTCCCACACCGATAAACTCATCTTT
TRDJ1 . 20 TRDV1 TRDD3 CARGSKPSYALTGDKDKLIF TGTGCTCGTGGGAGCAAGCCTTCGTACGCTTTGACGGGGGATAAGGATAAACTCATCTTT
TRDJ1 . 22 TRDV1 TRDD2 CALGELVCLPTAPWTSTDKLIF TGTGCTCTTGGGGAACTCGTGTGCCTTCCTACTGCCCCTTGGACCTCCACCGATAAACTCATCTTT
TRDJ1 few 17 TRDV1 TRDD3 CALGERYGLLGRDKLIF TGTGCTCTTGGGGAACGCTACGGCCTACTGGGGCGCGATAAACTCATCTTT
TRDJ1 . 20 TRDV1 . CALGADSHRGGPPYTDKLIF TGTGCTCTTGGGGCTGATTCCCACCGGGGGGGTCCTCCCTACACCGATAAACTCATCTTT
TRDJ1 few 18 TRDV2 . CACDTKIGAPGEYDKLIF TGTGCCTGCGACACGAAAATCGGGGCTCCGGGCGAATACGATAAACTCATCTTT
TRDJ1 few 23 TRDV1 . CALGERLHLPGWGLTAYTDKLIF TGTGCTCTTGGGGAACGACTTCATCTCCCTGGCTGGGGACTTACCGCTTACACCGATAAACTCATCTTT
TRDJ1 . 13 TRDV1 . CALGQSDSDKLIF TGTGCTCTTGGTCAGTCTGATTCCGATAAACTCATCTTT
TRDJ1 . 16 TRDV1 . CALGEPRSGTPDKLIF TGTGCTCTTGGGGAACCCCGTTCTGGGACCCCCGATAAACTCATCTTT
TRDJ1 . 22 TRDV1 TRDD3 CALGEPTRGWGTLHGGTDKLIF TGTGCTCTTGGGGAACCGACTCGGGGGTGGGGGACCCTCCATGGGGGCACCGATAAACTCATCTTT
TRDJ1 . 17 TRDV1 TRDD3 CALGDPQLGDPVDKLIF TGTGCTCTTGGGGATCCGCAACTGGGGGATCCGGTCGATAAACTCATCTTT
TRDJ1 . 18 TRDV1 TRDD3 CALGELTVLGDKADKLIF TGTGCTCTTGGGGAACTTACCGTGCTGGGGGATAAGGCCGATAAACTCATCTTT
TRDJ1 . 23 TRDV1 TRDD3 CALGEGSYRMGIRRWCNTDKLIF TGTGCTCTTGGGGAAGGTTCCTACAGAATGGGGATACGCCGGTGGTGTAACACCGATAAACTCATCTTT
TRDJ1 . 17 TRDV1 . CALGERRQTPYTDKLIF TGTGCTCTTGGGGAACGGCGCCAGACCCCCTACACCGATAAACTCATCTTT
TRDJ1 few 17 TRDV1 TRDD3 CALAAYLATGGPRELIF TGTGCCCTTGCGGCCTACTTAGCGACTGGGGGACCCCGAGAACTCATCTTT
TRDJ1 . 21 TRDV1 . CALGPPPGSPTPKFYTDKLIF TGTGCTCTTGGGCCGCCCCCTGGGTCCCCAACACCGAAATTTTACACCGATAAACTCATCTTT
TRDJ1 few 21 TRDV1 TRDD3 CALGEPSYAWGIGRYTDKLIF TGTGCTCTTGGGGAACCCTCCTATGCCTGGGGGATAGGGAGGTACACCGATAAACTCATCTTT
TRDJ1 . 18 TRDV1 . CALGDTFWTTRGPNKLIF TGTGCTCTTGGGGATACTTTTTGGACTACTAGAGGGCCCAATAAACTCATCTTT
TRDJ1 few 17 TRDV1 . CALGELSPTWGTDKLIF TGTGCTCTTGGGGAACTGTCGCCTACCTGGGGCACCGATAAACTCATCTTT
TRDJ1 . 18 TRDV1 . CALGEPSRPRKTTDKLIF TGTGCTCTTGGGGAACCCTCAAGGCCCCGAAAGACCACCGATAAACTCATCTTT
TRDJ1 few 24 TRDV1 TRDD3 CALGELRLWRGVLGIAKYTDKLIF TGTGCTCTTGGGGAACTAAGATTATGGAGGGGGGTACTGGGGATAGCGAAGTACACCGATAAACTCATCTTT
TRDJ1 . 23 TRDV1 . CALGELSVLVGLIVAPVPDKLIF TGTGCTCTTGGGGAACTTAGCGTTTTAGTAGGATTGATTGTGGCTCCTGTCCCCGATAAACTCATCTTT
TRDJ1 . 22 TRDV1 TRDD3 CALGVRTKPGDTQGFYTDKLIF TGTGCTCTTGGGGTACGAACTAAACCCGGGGATACCCAGGGATTTTACACCGATAAACTCATCTTT
TRDJ1 few 18 TRDV2 TRDD3 CACDTGIYVLGTTDKLIF TGTGCCTGTGACACCGGAATCTACGTACTGGGGACCACCGATAAACTCATCTTT
TRDJ1 . 19 TRDV1 TRDD3 CALGVYFHRGGLGTDKLIF TGTGCTCTTGGGGTTTACTTCCATCGTGGGGGACTAGGGACCGATAAACTCATCTTT
TRDJ1 . 17 TRDV1 . CALGDLPLATYTDKLIF TGTGCTCTTGGAGACCTACCCCTGGCGACGTACACCGATAAACTCATCTTT
TRDJ1 . 16 TRDV1 . CALGEHNDRGAGGLIF TGTGCTCTTGGGGAACACAACGATAGAGGGGCCGGGGGGCTCATCTTT
TRDJ1 few 19 TRDV1 TRDD3 CALGPLILPGVTGGSELIF TGTGCTCTTGGGCCGCTTATCCTTCCTGGGGTTACTGGGGGATCGGAACTCATCTTT
TRDJ1 . 18 TRDV1 TRDD3 CALGEHPFKSYWGIELIF TGTGCTCTTGGGGAACACCCCTTTAAGAGCTACTGGGGGATCGAACTCATCTTT
TRDJ1 . 13 TRDV2 . CARDPWMRSKLIF TGTGCCCGTGACCCATGGATGAGAAGTAAACTCATCTTT
TRDJ1 . 23 TRDV1 . CALGEGGSSFCTGRRTYTDKLIF TGTGCTCTTGGGGAAGGGGGATCTTCCTTCTGTACTGGGCGTAGAACCTACACCGATAAACTCATCTTT
TRDJ1 . 19 TRDV1 . CALGEFDPGEGGYTDKLIF TGTGCTCTTGGGGAATTTGATCCTGGGGAAGGAGGGTACACCGATAAACTCATCTTT
TRDJ1 . 24 TRDV1 TRDD3 CALGPLPEHNRPLGDHPFTDKLIF TGTGCTCTTGGGCCCCTTCCCGAACATAACCGACCACTGGGGGACCACCCTTTCACCGATAAACTCATCTTT
TRDJ1 . 18 TRDV1 TRDD2 CALGEVFLRLVGSDKLIF TGTGCTCTTGGGGAGGTCTTCCTACGACTGGTGGGGTCCGATAAACTCATCTTT
TRDJ1 . 16 TRDV1 . CALGELLPRHADKLIF TGTGCTCTTGGGGAACTTTTGCCTCGTCATGCCGATAAACTCATCTTT
TRDJ1 . 20 TRDV1 TRDD3 CALGDRPGSYWGIRHDKLIF TGTGCTCTTGGGGACCGCCCGGGGTCGTACTGGGGGATACGACACGATAAACTCATCTTT
TRDJ1 few 24 TRDV1 TRDD3 CALGSHPLRTLTGGSPATTDKLIF TGTGCTCTTGGGTCCCACCCTCTACGTACCCTTACTGGGGGATCCCCGGCGACCACCGATAAACTCATCTTT
TRDJ1 . 15 TRDV1 TRDD3 CALGDPGILGDKLIF TGTGCTCTTGGGGACCCCGGGATACTGGGCGATAAACTCATCTTT
TRDJ1 . 22 TRDV1 TRDD3 CALGEEMYWGILGLADTDKLIF TGTGCTCTTGGGGAAGAGATGTACTGGGGGATACTCGGCCTAGCGGACACCGATAAACTCATCTTT
TRDJ3 few 21 TRDV2 TRDD3 CACDTYRGIPRSSWDTRQMFF TGTGCCTGTGACACGTACCGGGGGATACCCCGCAGCTCCTGGGACACCCGACAGATGTTTTTC
TRDJ1 . 18 TRDV2 TRDD3 CACDTSPTDRDTSDKLIF TGTGCCTGTGACACCTCCCCCACAGATCGGGATACAAGCGATAAACTCATCTTT
TRDJ1 . 17 TRDV1 TRDD3 CALGSRLGDTGTDKLIF TGTGCTCTTGGGTCCCGTCTGGGGGATACTGGCACCGATAAACTCATCTTT